This T cell receptor beta chain derives from a study of blood T cell repertoires in COVID-19. Study details: Acute and convalescent COVID-19 specimens originated in the United States, Italy and Spain. From T cells, B-cell-depleted T cells, or PBMCs came the material, which was cDNA or gDNA.

Trimming removed 6 bases at V and 9 bases at J, with 18 bases between. The CDR3 spans 14 residues. Per germline, CDR1 LNHDA and CDR2 SQIVND (reference sequence). The data were produced by immunoSEQ multiplex PCR, yet TCRdb's version contains in-frame clones alone and is incomplete. Of under 250,000 clones detected, around 89% appear once; the ten largest clones hold roughly 2.7%. One Seattle source followed patients from active infection through their disease course. The origin of this receptor is a man in his thirties or forties with COVID-19, enrolled during active disease. V is TRBV19 and J is TRBJ2-1, with D possibly matching TRBD1 (6 bases). Sequenced input: peripheral blood. DNA of the CDR3: TGTGCCAGTAGAACTGGCGCCCGAGGGGGTGAGCAGTTCTTC. This codes for CASRTGARGGEQFF.